This section outlines one TCR beta chain sequence together with its context. Its antigen is currently unknown. This specimen belongs to a study of blood T cells in healthy people across ages. The authors ran a second PCR of roughly 6 to 12 cycles using a sample-barcoded 5' primer and a J-beta primer mix. TCRdb passed the 5' RACE reads through MiXCR, listing each CDR3 protein once. Among about 1.8 million distinct CDR3 sequences listed, roughly 49% were seen once. Germline V gene lookup returns CDR1 SEHNR and CDR2 FQNEAQ (reference sequence). With 1 base removed from V and 7 bases from J, the gap between germline ends came to 8 bases. This CDR3 spans 12 amino acids. Findings of the study overall: Long-lived donors carried more naive CD4+ cells and greater diversity than aged donors.

The material sequenced was blood. The chain uses TRBV7-9 and TRBJ2-7; D gene unclear. The clonotype originates from a woman aged 40 to 50 in good health. The CDR3 DNA sequence: TGTGCCAGCAGCTTAGTTCCCCAAGAGCAGTACTTC. It yields the protein CASSLVPQEQYF.